These 26 T cell receptor beta chains were all obtained from the same sample, sequenced in a study of brain T cells in children with intractable seizures. Generated by immunoSEQ multiplex PCR, the TCRdb table keeps only in-frame clones and is missing some. The sample includes about 340,000 clones, about 94% seen only once; the top ten take approximately 5%. The time point here: blood from clinic visit 5 months post-surgery; TSC patient then seizure free. The material was peripheral blood, obtained about 5 months after surgery. These receptors were collected from a boy under three years old with tuberous sclerosis and intractable seizures.

This sequence joins TRBV7-8 and TRBJ2-4; D may correspond to TRBD1 or TRBD2 (5 bases each). The V gene's germline CDR1 is SGHVS and CDR2 FQNEAQ. The CDR3 has 17 amino acids. V gave up 5 bases and J gave up 7 bases, with 24 bases separating them. The CDR3 DNA is TGTGCCAGCAGCATCGGGACGGGGCAAGAATCTTTGAACATTCAGTACTTC. It encodes CASSIGTGQESLNIQYF.

The gene calls are TRBV2 and TRBJ2-3; 9 nucleotides match TRBD2. The germline V gene encodes CDR1 SNHLY and CDR2 FYNNEI. This CDR3 has 14 amino acids. V lost 9 bases, J lost 0 bases, and 4 bases stayed unmatched. The CDR3 loop reads CASVAGASTDTQYF. The DNA of the CDR3 is TGTGCCAGTGTAGCGGGGGCGAGCACAGATACGCAGTATTTT.

This clone came up once. The chain carries TRBV7-8 and TRBJ1-5; D is unresolved. The CDR3 has 15 residues. Germline lookup yields CDR1 SGHVS and CDR2 FQNEAQ. Trimming removed 2 bases at V and 0 bases at J, with 8 bases between. This CDR3 is CASSLLSYSNQPQHF. In nucleotides, the CDR3 is TGTGCCAGCAGCTTACTCAGCTATAGCAATCAGCCCCAGCATTTT.

The chain uses TRBV20-1 and TRBJ2-3, with D uncertain. V lost 3 bases and J lost 2, with 12 bases in between. The germline CDR1 and CDR2 sequences are DFQATT and SNEGSKA (reference sequence). The CDR3 is made up of 14 amino acids. DNA for the CDR3: TGCAGTGCTAGTCTTCCAGGACCCACAGATACGCAGTATTTT. It codes for CSASLPGPTDTQYF.

J is TRBJ2-1 and V is TRBV7-9; TRBD1 matches 9 bases. Germline lookup yields CDR1 SEHNR and CDR2 FQNEAQ (reference sequence). After removal of 6 bases from V and 4 bases from J, the junction contained 10 bases not matched to a gene. This CDR3 has 16 amino acids. The CDR3 DNA sequence: TGTGCCAGCAGGCACCCCGCGGGACAGGGATACAATGAGCAGTTCTTC. This codes for CASRHPAGQGYNEQFF.

The chain employs TRBV7-3 and TRBJ1-6, with a weak D call TRBD1 (5 bases). The CDR3 loop spans 14 amino acids. Trimming took off 5 bases at V and 9 bases at J, with 14 bases between the two ends. Germline V lookup: CDR1 SGHTA, CDR2 FQGTGA. CDR3 nucleotides: TGTGCCAGCAGCCAGGACGGGGGTGGTTCACCCCTCCACTTT. Translated, it gives CASSQDGGGSPLHF.

The chain combines TRBV19 with TRBJ1-6; D remains ambiguous. CDR1 and CDR2 (germline): LNHDA, SQIVND (reference sequence). The CDR3 runs 15 residues. V gave up 2 bases and J gave up 9 bases, with 14 bases separating them. The CDR3 DNA follows: TGTGCCAGTAGTATACGTGTTGATGGCGGTTCACCCCTCCACTTT. Translating it yields CASSIRVDGGSPLHF.

The chain carries TRBV6-6 and TRBJ1-1; 8 nucleotides line up with TRBD1. V was clipped by 4 bases and J by 10 bases; unmatched bases: 11. Germline V lookup: CDR1 MNHNY, CDR2 SVGAGI (reference sequence). The CDR3 contains 14 residues. The CDR3 nucleotides read TGTGCCAGCAGTTCCGAAGGACAGGGTATTGGAGCTTTCTTT. Translated: CASSSEGQGIGAFF.

The V call is TRBV10-3, the J call TRBJ1-2; 7 positions match TRBD1. V dropped 9 bases and J dropped 2; count of bases not matched to a gene: 6. Germline loops: CDR1 ENHRY, CDR2 SYGVKD. The CDR3 contains 13 residues. The CDR3, as DNA: TGTGCCATTTGCTCGACAGGGAACTATGGCTACACCTTC. Protein: CAICSTGNYGYTF.

The V gene is TRBV6-5, the J gene TRBJ2-7; TRBD2 matches 8 bases. Germline V gene data show CDR1 as MNHEY and CDR2 as SVGAGI. This CDR3 region has 14 residues. The V segment lost 6 bases and the J segment 7 bases; nucleotides outside the gene matches: 11. The CDR3 spells CASSTPGGIPEQYF. The CDR3 DNA reads TGTGCCAGCAGCACCCCGGGGGGGATCCCGGAGCAGTACTTC.

The chain is built from TRBV14 and TRBJ1-1; D unresolved. Germline V lookup: CDR1 SGHDN, CDR2 FVKESK. Trimming cost V 2 bases and J 2 bases, with 6 bases left between them. This CDR3 has 13 residues. The CDR3 region has the DNA TGTGCCAGCAGCCAAAAGCCTAACACTGAAGCTTTCTTT. This encodes CASSQKPNTEAFF.

V is TRBV3-1 (or the pseudogene TRBV3-2) and J is TRBJ2-3; D may be TRBD2 (7 bases). The germline gives CDR1 LGHDT, CDR2 YNNKEL (reference sequence). This CDR3 comprises 16 residues. The V end was cut by 2 bases, the J end by 0 bases, with 12 bases between. CDR3 sequence: CASSQPGGQSTDTQYF. The CDR3 nucleotides read TGTGCCAGCAGCCAACCCGGGGGGCAAAGCACAGATACGCAGTATTTT.

The chain recombines TRBV6-5 with TRBJ1-5; tentative D call: TRBD1 (6 bases). The germline V and J ends were trimmed by 6 bases and 4 bases, with 16 bases remaining between them. From germline, CDR1 is MNHEY and CDR2 SVGAGI. This CDR3 is 15 amino acids long. The CDR3 DNA sequence: TGTGCCAGCAGCTTAACGACAGGCTTAAATCAGCCCCAGCATTTT. Its protein is CASSLTTGLNQPQHF.

The CDR3 sequence: CASRDNRYEQYF. The CDR3 DNA reads as TGTGCCAGTAGGGACAATCGATACGAGCAGTACTTC. V gene TRBV19 combines with J gene TRBJ2-7, with D possibly matching TRBD1 (5 bases). CDR3 length: 12 amino acids. CDR1 and CDR2 from the germline V gene are LNHDA and SQIVND (reference sequence). The V and J ends lost 6 bases and 4 bases respectively, with 10 bases between them.

In its sample, this clone was seen once. The rearrangement links TRBV7-9 to TRBJ2-5; 13 nucleotides match TRBD2. Germline V gene data show CDR1 as SEHNR and CDR2 as FQNEAQ (reference sequence). The CDR3 is 17 residues long. Unmatched junction bases numbered 12, after V lost 5 bases and J lost 6 bases. CDR3: CASSPDGLAGELQTQYF. In DNA, the CDR3 is TGTGCCAGCAGCCCGGACGGACTAGCGGGGGAACTTCAGACCCAGTACTTC.

V is TRBV6-5 and J is TRBJ1-5; weak D call: TRBD1 (6 bases). Germline CDR1 MNHEY, CDR2 SVGAGI. V lost 5 bases and J 0 bases, leaving 11 bases between the germline ends. The CDR3 has 15 residues. In nucleotides, the CDR3 is TGTGCCAGCAGTCCGACAGGCTATAGCAATCAGCCCCAGCATTTT. Translated: CASSPTGYSNQPQHF.

J is TRBJ2-7 and V is TRBV5-6; D remains ambiguous. Per the germline V gene, CDR1 is SGHDT and CDR2 is YYEEEE. The V and J ends lost 2 bases and 8 bases respectively, with 8 bases between them. The CDR3 contains 11 residues. Here the CDR3 reads CASSLGFQQYF. CDR3 nucleotide sequence: TGTGCCAGCAGCTTAGGTTTCCAGCAGTACTTC.

This clone was observed once. The V gene is TRBV30, the J gene TRBJ1-2; a weak D match, TRBD1 (5 bases). Germline V gene data show CDR1 as GTSNPN and CDR2 as SVGIG (reference sequence). V gave up 1 base and J gave up 1 base, with 10 bases separating them. The CDR3 length is 14 residues. The CDR3 loop reads CAWSANQGNYGYTF. CDR3 sequence (DNA): TGTGCCTGGAGTGCCAATCAGGGTAACTATGGCTACACCTTC.

The genes are TRBV19 and TRBJ2-1; D is possibly TRBD1 (6 bases). Germline CDR1 and CDR2: LNHDA and SQIVND (reference sequence). The CDR3 is made up of 13 amino acids. V was shortened by 5 bases and J by 5 bases, with 10 bases between the two germline ends. The CDR3 DNA reads as TGTGCCAGTAGTGCCACAGGGCACAATGAGCAGTTCTTC. The encoded protein is CASSATGHNEQFF.

The chain uses TRBV7-8 and TRBJ2-5; D gene ambiguous. Germline assignment: CDR1 SGHVS and CDR2 FQNEAQ. V shed 0 bases and J shed 7 bases, with 15 bases lying between them. This CDR3 is 15 amino acids long. CDR3 in amino acids: CASSLAAGSPGTQYF. CDR3 sequence (DNA): TGTGCCAGCAGCTTAGCGGCAGGCAGTCCTGGGACCCAGTACTTC. Full variable domain (rest looked up from reference TRBV7-8 and TRBJ2-5): GAGVSQSPRYKVAKRGQDVALRCDPISGHVSLFWYQQALGQGPEFLTYFQNEAQLDKSGLPSDRFFAERPEGSVSTLKIQRTQQEDSAVYLCASSLAAGSPGTQYFGPGTRLLVL.

This clone was recorded once. The chain recombines TRBV13 with TRBJ1-1; D remains ambiguous. V was trimmed by 0 bases and J by 7 bases, leaving 9 bases between them. Germline CDR1 and CDR2: PRHDT and FYEKMQ (reference sequence). The CDR3 is made up of 13 amino acids. The CDR3 spells CASSLGGRYEAFF. CDR3 coding DNA: TGTGCCAGCAGCTTAGGAGGGCGGTATGAAGCTTTCTTT.

This chain joins TRBV27 and TRBJ1-4; the D gene is possibly TRBD1 (5 bases). The CDR3 totals 16 residues. V was trimmed by 2 bases and J by 6 bases, leaving 16 bases between them. CDR1 is MNHEY and CDR2 is SMNVEV in the germline V gene (reference sequence). The CDR3 loop reads CASSLQGPTGDEKLFF. The CDR3 region has the DNA TGTGCCAGCAGTTTACAGGGACCTACGGGAGATGAAAAACTGTTTTTT.

The rearrangement joins TRBV4-1 to TRBJ1-6; perhaps TRBD1 as D (5 bases). The CDR3 extends over 16 amino acids. The V end lost 2 bases, the J end lost 7 bases, and 15 bases lay between the germline ends. CDR1 and CDR2 (germline): MGHRA, YSYEKL. CDR3 protein: CASSQTAGPTNSPLHF. The CDR3 coding sequence is TGCGCCAGCAGCCAAACGGCAGGGCCTACGAATTCACCCCTCCACTTT.

The chain recombines TRBV5-4 with TRBJ2-1; weak D call: TRBD2 (6 bases). The CDR3 is made up of 17 amino acids. Trimming took 0 bases from V and 2 from J, leaving 15 bases between them. Per germline, CDR1 SGHNT and CDR2 YYREEE (reference sequence). In nucleotides, the CDR3 is TGTGCCAGCAGCTTGGGGGTGGGAGGCCGCGCCTACAATGAGCAGTTCTTC. Translating it yields CASSLGVGGRAYNEQFF.

This clone has a handful of counts. The CDR3, as DNA: TGTGCCAGTAGGGGACCGGGACCTGAAGCTTTCTTT. The encoded protein is CASRGPGPEAFF. J is TRBJ1-1 and V is TRBV19; TRBD1 might be the D (5 bases). Per germline, CDR1 LNHDA and CDR2 SQIVND (reference sequence). The V gene lost 6 bases and the J gene lost 6 bases, with 11 bases spanning the gap. This CDR3 spans 12 amino acids.

V and J are TRBV4-1 and TRBJ2-7; D is unresolved. V gave up 2 bases and J gave up 2 bases, with 16 bases separating them. There are 16 residues in the CDR3. Looked up from germline, CDR1 is MGHRA and CDR2 is YSYEKL. The chain's CDR3 is CASSQLANTITYEQYF. CDR3 sequence (DNA): TGCGCCAGCAGCCAACTCGCGAACACAATTACCTACGAGCAGTACTTC.